This TCR beta chain was profiled in a study of blood T cell repertoires in COVID-19. Turning to the study itself: Samples of COVID-19 (acute and convalescent) were obtained from the United States, Italy and Spain. Sources were T cells, B-cell-depleted T cells, or PBMCs; the material itself was cDNA or gDNA.

The CDR3 has 15 residues. Per germline, CDR1 SNHLY and CDR2 FYNNEI. V was cut by 3 bases and J by 3 bases, with 13 bases left in between. Original processing notes: Counts of nucleated cells, estimated from reference gene primer amplification, were obtained. Sequencing was performed with immunoSEQ multiplex PCR; in TCRdb, only in-frame clones are kept and a portion is missing. D and trimming come from the DNA, and the V and J calls and clone size come from that table. This repertoire shows 100,000 to 150,000 clones, 65% to 90% found once; its top ten account for over 25%. The sequence was collected from a woman at least 80 years old with acute or convalescent COVID-19. This rearrangement joins TRBV2 to TRBJ2-3; D not resolved. Specimen: peripheral blood. The CDR3 nucleotides are TGTGCCAGCAGTGACATGAGGCCTGGGACAGATACGCAGTATTTT. Translating it yields CASSDMRPGTDTQYF.